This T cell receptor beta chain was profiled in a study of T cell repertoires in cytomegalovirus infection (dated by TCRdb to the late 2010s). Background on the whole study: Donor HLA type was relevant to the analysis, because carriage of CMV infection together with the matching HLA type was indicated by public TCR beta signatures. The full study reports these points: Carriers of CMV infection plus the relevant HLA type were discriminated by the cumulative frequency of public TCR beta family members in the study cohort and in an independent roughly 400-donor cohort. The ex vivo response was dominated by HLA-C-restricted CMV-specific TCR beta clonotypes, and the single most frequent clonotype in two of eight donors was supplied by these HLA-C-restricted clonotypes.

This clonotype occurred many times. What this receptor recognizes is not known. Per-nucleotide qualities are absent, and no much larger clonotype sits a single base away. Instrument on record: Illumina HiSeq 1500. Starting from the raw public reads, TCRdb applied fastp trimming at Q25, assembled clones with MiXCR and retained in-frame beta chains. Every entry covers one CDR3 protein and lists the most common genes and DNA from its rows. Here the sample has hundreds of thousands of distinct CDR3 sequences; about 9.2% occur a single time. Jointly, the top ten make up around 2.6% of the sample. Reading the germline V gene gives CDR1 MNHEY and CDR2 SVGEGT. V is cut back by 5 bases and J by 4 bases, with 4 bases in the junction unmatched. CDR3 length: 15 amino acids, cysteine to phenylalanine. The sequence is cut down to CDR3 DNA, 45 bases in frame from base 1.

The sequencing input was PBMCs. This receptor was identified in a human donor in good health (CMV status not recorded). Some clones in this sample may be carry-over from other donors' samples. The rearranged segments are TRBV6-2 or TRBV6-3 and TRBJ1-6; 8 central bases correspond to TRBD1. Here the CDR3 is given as CASSQRTGYNSPLHF. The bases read TGTGCCAGCAGTCAACGGACAGGGTATAATTCACCCCTCCACTTT.